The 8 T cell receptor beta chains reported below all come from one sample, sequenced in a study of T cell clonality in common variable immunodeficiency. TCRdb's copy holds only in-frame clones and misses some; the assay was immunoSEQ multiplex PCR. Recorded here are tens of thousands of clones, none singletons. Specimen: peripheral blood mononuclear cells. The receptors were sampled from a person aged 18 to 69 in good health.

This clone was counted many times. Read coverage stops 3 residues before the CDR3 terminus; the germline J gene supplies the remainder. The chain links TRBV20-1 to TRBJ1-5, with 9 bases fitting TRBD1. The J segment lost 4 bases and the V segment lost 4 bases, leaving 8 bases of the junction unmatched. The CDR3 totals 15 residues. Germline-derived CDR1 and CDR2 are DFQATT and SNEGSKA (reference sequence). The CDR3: CSATRDREGNQPQHF. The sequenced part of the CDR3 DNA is TGCAGTGCTACCCGGGACAGGGAAGGAAATCAGCCC.

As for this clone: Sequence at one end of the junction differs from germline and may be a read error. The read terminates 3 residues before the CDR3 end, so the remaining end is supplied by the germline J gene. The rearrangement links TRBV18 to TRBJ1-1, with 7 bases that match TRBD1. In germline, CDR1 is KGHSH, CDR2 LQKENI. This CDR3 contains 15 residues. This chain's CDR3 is CVSSWTGTAYTEAFF. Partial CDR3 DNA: TGTGTCAGCTCATGGACCGGGACAGCCTACACTGAA.

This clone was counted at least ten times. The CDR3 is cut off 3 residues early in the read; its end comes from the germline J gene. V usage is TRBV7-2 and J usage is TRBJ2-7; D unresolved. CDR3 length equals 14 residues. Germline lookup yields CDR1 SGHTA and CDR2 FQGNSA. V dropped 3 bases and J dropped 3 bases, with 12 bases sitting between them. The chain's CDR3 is CASSFDINRYEQYF. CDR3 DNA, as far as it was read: TGTGCCAGCAGCTTCGACATAAACCGCTACGAG.

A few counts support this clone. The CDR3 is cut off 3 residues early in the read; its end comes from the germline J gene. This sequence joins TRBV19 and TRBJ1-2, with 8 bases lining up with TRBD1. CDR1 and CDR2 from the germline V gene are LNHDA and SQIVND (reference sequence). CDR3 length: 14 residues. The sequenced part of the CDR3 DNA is TGTGCCAGTAGTATAGGACAGGGGATCTACGAC. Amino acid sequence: CASSIGQGIYD. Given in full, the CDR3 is CASSIGQGIYDYTF.

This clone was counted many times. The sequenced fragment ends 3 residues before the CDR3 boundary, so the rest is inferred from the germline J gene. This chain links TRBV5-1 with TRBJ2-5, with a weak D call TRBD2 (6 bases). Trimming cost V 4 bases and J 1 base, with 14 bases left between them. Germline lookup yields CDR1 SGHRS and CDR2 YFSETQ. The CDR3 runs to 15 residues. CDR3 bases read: TGCGCCAGCAGCAGTGGACTAATTCCCCAAGAGACC. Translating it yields CASSSGLIPQET. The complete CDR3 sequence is CASSSGLIPQETQYF.

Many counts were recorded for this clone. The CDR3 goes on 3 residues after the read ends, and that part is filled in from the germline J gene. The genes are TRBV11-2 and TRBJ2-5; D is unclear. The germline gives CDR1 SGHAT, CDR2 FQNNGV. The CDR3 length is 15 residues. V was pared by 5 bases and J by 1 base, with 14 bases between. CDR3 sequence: CASSRSSSVQETQYF. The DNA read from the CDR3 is TGTGCCAGCAGCCGGTCGTCAAGCGTCCAAGAGACC. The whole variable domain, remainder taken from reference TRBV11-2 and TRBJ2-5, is EAGVAQSPRYKIIEKRQSVAFWCNPISGHATLYWYQQILGQGPKLLIQFQNNGVVDDSQLPKDRFSAERLKGVDSTLKIQPAKLEDSAVYLCASSRSSSVQETQYFGPGTRLLVL.

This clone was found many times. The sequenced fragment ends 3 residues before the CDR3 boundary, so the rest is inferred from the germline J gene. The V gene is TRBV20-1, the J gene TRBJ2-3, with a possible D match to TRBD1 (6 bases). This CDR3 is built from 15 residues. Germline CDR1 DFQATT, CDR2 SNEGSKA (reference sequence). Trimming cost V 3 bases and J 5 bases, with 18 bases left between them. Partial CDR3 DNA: TGCAGTGCTAGTGCGGGCTGGGCGGACAGAGATACG. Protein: CSASAGWADRDT. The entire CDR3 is CSASAGWADRDTQYF.

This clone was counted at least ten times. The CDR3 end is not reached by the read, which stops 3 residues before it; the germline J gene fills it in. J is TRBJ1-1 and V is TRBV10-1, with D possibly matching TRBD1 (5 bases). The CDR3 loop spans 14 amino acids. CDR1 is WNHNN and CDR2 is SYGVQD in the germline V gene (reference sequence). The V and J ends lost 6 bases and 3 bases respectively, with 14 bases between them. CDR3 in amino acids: CASSPTGRDTEAFF. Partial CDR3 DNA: TGCGCCAGCAGCCCAACAGGTCGGGACACTGAA.